The 7 T cell receptor beta chains listed next were all sequenced from one sample in a study of shared clonotypes between healthy human individuals. TCRdb's copy holds only in-frame clones and misses some; the assay was immunoSEQ multiplex PCR. This sample carries a few million clones, around nine tenths of them seen once, and the ten largest clones take 0.13% to 0.15%. Sequencing used naive CD4+ T cells sorted from blood. The subset: CD45RA+ positively selected. The receptors come from a man aged 18 to 29 in good health.

For this clone: Other DNA sequences in the same sample also yield this CDR3. The chain links TRBV6-1 to TRBJ2-7; D might be TRBD2 (6 bases). This CDR3 has 12 amino acids. V dropped 6 bases and J dropped 4 bases, with 10 bases sitting between them. CDR1 and CDR2 from the germline V gene are MNHNS and SASEGT. The CDR3 loop reads CASRTGGYEQYF. As DNA, the CDR3 is TGTGCCAGCAGAACTGGGGGGTACGAGCAGTACTTC.

The rearrangement joins TRBV6-6 to TRBJ1-1, with 10 bases lining up with TRBD1. CDR3 length: 15 residues. Germline V CDR1 and CDR2: MNHNY, SVGAGI (reference sequence). V gave up 6 bases and J gave up 4 bases; unmatched junction bases: 8. The CDR3 nucleotides are TGTGCCAGCAGCCGGGACAGGGGTGGGGCCACTGAAGCTTTCTTT. It yields the protein CASSRDRGGATEAFF.

The chain has TRBV4-1 and TRBJ1-2; D gene uncertain. Trimming cost V 1 base and J 4 bases, with 10 bases left between them. The CDR3 extends over 14 amino acids. Germline V gene data show CDR1 as MGHRA and CDR2 as YSYEKL. Here the CDR3 reads CASSQGLQTYGYTF. CDR3 coding DNA: TGCGCCAGCAGCCAAGGACTCCAAACCTATGGCTACACCTTC.

The chain employs TRBV13 and TRBJ1-3; D is undetermined. CDR1 and CDR2 (germline): PRHDT, FYEKMQ (reference sequence). V was pared by 7 bases and J by 0 bases, with 16 bases between. This CDR3 is built from 16 residues. The CDR3 region is CASTLMRVNSGNTIYF. In DNA, the CDR3 is TGTGCCAGCACCCTCATGAGGGTGAACTCTGGAAACACCATATATTTT.

Of note for this clone: This specimen includes other DNA sequences encoding the same CDR3. The chain uses TRBV5-1 and TRBJ2-5; 12 bases agree with TRBD2. The ends lost 4 bases at V and 2 bases at J; junction bases unmatched: 3. This CDR3 region has 15 residues. Looked up from germline, CDR1 is SGHRS and CDR2 is YFSETQ. The CDR3 nucleotides are TGCGCCAGCAGCCCCGGACTAGCGGGGCAAGAGACCCAGTACTTC. It yields the protein CASSPGLAGQETQYF.

This chain connects TRBV29-1 to TRBJ2-1; D is undetermined. Looked up from germline, CDR1 is SQVTM and CDR2 is ANQGSEA. The CDR3 extends over 11 amino acids. With 7 bases removed from V and 4 bases from J, the gap between germline ends came to 8 bases. CDR3 in DNA: TGCAGCGACCGACTGTACAATGAGCAGTTCTTC. Encoded protein: CSDRLYNEQFF.

The table lists this clone with a count of one. V gene TRBV6-5 combines with J gene TRBJ2-7, with D unclear. Germline CDR1 and CDR2: MNHEY and SVGAGI. The CDR3 spans 11 residues. V shed 2 bases and J shed 9 bases, with 8 bases lying between them. The CDR3 nucleotides are TGTGCCAGCAGTTACGGGGTGGTGCAGTACTTC. Translation: CASSYGVVQYF.